This T cell receptor beta chain was sequenced during a study of T cells in Graves' hyperthyroidism and ophthalmopathy. Whole-study findings and limits: Most expanded thyroid clonotypes above 0.001 also appeared in blood.

Disease duration under 2 months; hyperthyroidism patients were aged 18 to 65. Exclusions: uncontrolled infection, other autoimmune disease, pregnancy, lactation. The study based diagnoses on clinical symptoms, serum thyroxine and TRAb, thyroid ultrasound and orbital computed tomography. TCR beta CDR3 regions were amplified from RNA. The HTBI primer set was used in a first-round RT-PCR of the TCR CDR3. TCRdb recomputed calls from the multiplex PCR reads with MiXCR, one row per CDR3 protein. The sample includes around 520,000 distinct CDR3 sequences, 13% to 15% of them seen just once. The CDR3 sequence is 14 residues long. In germline, CDR1 is SGHKS, CDR2 YYEKEE (reference sequence). Between the trimmed V and J ends, which lost 4 bases and 4 bases, there was a span of 14 bases. This clonotype was counted ten times or more. Its matching antigen is unknown.

This chain uses TRBV5-5 with TRBJ1-1; D is perhaps TRBD1 (5 bases). The TCR originated in a woman younger than 35 with Graves' hyperthyroidism. The source material was blood. The CDR3 DNA reads TGTGCCAGCAGCGGCCTCGGGGGGGGCACTGAAGCTTTCTTT. It translates to CASSGLGGGTEAFF.